A selection of T cell receptor beta chains follows, all from one sample in a study of cytomegalovirus exposure and HLA in healthy donors. Here immunoSEQ multiplex PCR was the method, and the copy in TCRdb shows in-frame clones only, minus some. The table includes under 150,000 clones, approximately 93% detected once. The sequenced sample consisted of PBMCs. The source of these receptors is a man between 18 and 29 years old in good health and CMV-seronegative. Both conserved end residues are part of each CDR3. A D gene is named only where the DNA matches it firmly. Size tells how often a clone was seen (once, few, many) or the class of an expanded clone, and some rows leave it out.

TRBV9	TRBJ2-1	NA	TRBD2	TGTGCCAGCAGCGTAGGTTTTAGCGGGAGTGATAGCTCCTACAATGAGCAGTTCTTC	CASSVGFSGSDSSYNEQFF
TRBV27	TRBJ2-1	NA	TRBD2	TGTGCCAGCAGTTTTATCGTAACTAGCGGCTACAATGAGCAGTTCTTC	CASSFIVTSGYNEQFF
TRBV9	TRBJ1-3	once	TRBD1	TGTGCCAGCAGCGCAACAGGGGGCCGGGGAAACACCATATATTTT	CASSATGGRGNTIYF
TRBV4-2	TRBJ2-2	NA	TRBD2	TGTGCCACTGGGTCTGCGCGGGGGGACACCGGGGAGCTGTTTTTT	CATGSARGDTGELFF
TRBV7-2	TRBJ2-7	NA	TRBD2	TGTGCCAGCAGCTTCCCTAGCGGGTCATACGAGCAGTACTTC	CASSFPSGSYEQYF
TRBV6-5	TRBJ1-3	NA	NA	TGTGCCAGCAGTTACTCACGGAGTGGTCTAAACACCATATATTTT	CASSYSRSGLNTIYF
TRBV19	TRBJ2-1	NA	TRBD2	TGTGCCAGTATCGCTAGCGGGCCCTACAATGAGCAGTTCTTC	CASIASGPYNEQFF
TRBV7-2	TRBJ1-4	NA	TRBD1	TGTGCCAGCAGCTTAGGAGGGGGCGGTGAAAAACTGTTTTTT	CASSLGGGGEKLFF
TRBV7-6	TRBJ2-6	NA	NA	TGTGCCAGCAGCTTAGTTTTTCGTGGGGGGAAGGCTGGGGCCAACGTCCTGACTTTC	CASSLVFRGGKAGANVLTF
TRBV6-5	TRBJ1-2	NA	TRBD1	TGTGCCAGCAAACCCGGTCAGGGGGGTGGCTACACCTTC	CASKPGQGGGYTF
TRBV5-1	TRBJ2-1	NA	NA	TGCGCCAGCAGTTGGGGACAGGAGCGGGGTGAGCAGTTCTTC	CASSWGQERGEQFF
TRBV7-3	TRBJ1-1	once	NA	TGTGCCAGCAGCACGACTGTGAACACTGAAGCTTTCTTT	CASSTTVNTEAFF
TRBV7-9	TRBJ2-3	NA	TRBD2	TGTGCCAGCAGCCCACGATCCCCCCTAGCGGGAGGGGATACGCAGTATTTT	CASSPRSPLAGGDTQYF
TRBV6-4	TRBJ2-1	NA	TRBD2	TGTGCCAGCAGTACCTCGGGGGGGCAAAATGAGCAGTTCTTC	CASSTSGGQNEQFF
TRBV10-1	TRBJ2-3	NA	TRBD1	TGCGCCAGCAGTCCGGCCCCGGGACAGGGGGATACAGATACGCAGTATTTT	CASSPAPGQGDTDTQYF
TRBV30	TRBJ1-3	NA	NA	TGTGCCTGGACGGCAGGGGCCAGGTCCTCTGGAAACACCATATATTTT	CAWTAGARSSGNTIYF
TRBV7-9	TRBJ1-2	NA	TRBD1	TGTGCCAGCAGCTTATTTAATTTGTTGCGGGACAGACAGGGCCATGGCTACACCTTC	CASSLFNLLRDRQGHGYTF
TRBV7-6	TRBJ1-1	NA	TRBD1	TGTGCCAGCAGCTTAAATAAGGGGGCGACTGAAGCTTTCTTT	CASSLNKGATEAFF
TRBV29-1	TRBJ2-3	NA	TRBD2	TGCAGCGTTGCGGGACTAGCGACAGGGACAGATACGCAGTATTTT	CSVAGLATGTDTQYF
TRBV30	TRBJ1-5	NA	NA	TGTGCCTGGAGTGTAAGTCAAGTCGGTCAGCCCCAGCATTTT	CAWSVSQVGQPQHF